This TCR beta chain comes out of a study of blood T cell repertoires in COVID-19. Trimming removed 2 bases at V and 4 bases at J, with 11 bases between. The CDR3 has 14 residues. Germline V gene data show CDR1 as SGHTA and CDR2 as FQGTGA. Sequencing used immunoSEQ multiplex PCR; TCRdb keeps in-frame clones, though not all of them. This table holds tens of thousands of clones, less than 90% found once. Sequencing was performed on peripheral blood. The TCR originated in a woman in her fifties or sixties with active COVID-19. V usage is TRBV7-3 and J usage is TRBJ1-1; D is unresolved. The CDR3 region is CASSLSPGSTEAFF. DNA for the CDR3: TGTGCCAGCAGCTTATCACCGGGGAGCACTGAAGCTTTCTTT.